One sample yielded the 6 T cell receptor beta chains listed below, sequenced in a study of T cells in Graves' hyperthyroidism and ophthalmopathy. The investigators amplified TCR beta CDR3 regions from RNA transcripts. HTBI primers were employed in a first-round RT-PCR of the TCR CDR3. TCRdb redid the calling of the multiplex PCR reads with MiXCR, one entry per CDR3 protein. The sample includes approximately 360,000 distinct CDR3 sequences, 20% to 30% of them seen just once. The sample comprised blood. The receptors derive from a man aged 45-60 years with Graves' hyperthyroidism.

As concerns this clonotype: Mismatch with germline at one junction end may stem from a read error. The genes are TRBV11-2 and TRBJ2-3; possibly TRBD1 for D (5 bases). Germline lookup yields CDR1 SGHAT and CDR2 FQNNGV. The CDR3 is 14 residues long. In DNA form, the CDR3 reads TGCGCCAGCAGCCGGCAGGGAAACACAGATACGCAGTATTTT. It codes for CASSRQGNTDTQYF.

This clonotype has more than one count but fewer than ten. Compared with germline, one end of the junction differs, possibly owing to a read error. The rearrangement links TRBV5-1 to TRBJ1-1; TRBD1 is a possible D gene (5 bases). The germline V gene encodes CDR1 SGHRS and CDR2 YFSETQ. The CDR3 covers 17 residues. The CDR3 spells CASSSTRDQLRYTEAFF. The CDR3 DNA reads TGTGCCAGCAGCTCCACCCGGGACCAACTAAGGTACACTGAAGCTTTCTTT.

This clonotype was seen repeatedly, ten times or more. The chain links TRBV12-3 or TRBV12-4 to TRBJ1-1; D remains ambiguous. This CDR3 contains 12 residues. The germline V and J ends were trimmed by 9 bases and 1 base, with 9 bases remaining between them. The CDR3: CASMRGNTEAFF. As DNA, the CDR3 is TGTGCCAGTATGCGGGGGAACACTGAAGCTTTCTTT.

The CDR3 nucleotides read TGCGCCAGCAGTGTGGGCATGGGACAGGGCTACGAGCAGTACTTC. It encodes CASSVGMGQGYEQYF. J is TRBJ2-7 and V is TRBV10-1; 9 nucleotides align to TRBD1. CDR3 length: 15 amino acids. The germline gives CDR1 WNHNN, CDR2 SYGVQD (reference sequence). Unmatched junction bases numbered 7, after V lost 4 bases and J lost 3 bases.

In regard to this clonotype: A much larger clone lies a single base off, so this may be a read error. This chain joins TRBV7-9 and TRBJ2-1; 8 bases map to TRBD1. This CDR3 contains 15 residues. Losses at the gene ends were 2 bases for V and 8 bases for J; bases not matched to a gene: 8. Germline V CDR1 and CDR2: SEHNR, FQNEAQ (reference sequence). As DNA, the CDR3 is TGTGCCAGCAGCTTAAAACGGACAGGGTTGGATGAGCAGTTCTTC. Protein sequence: CASSLKRTGLDEQFF.

Here the CDR3 reads CASSQRRLAGGTDTQYF. Here the CDR3 DNA reads TGTGCCAGCAGCCAAAGACGACTAGCGGGGGGCACAGATACGCAGTATTTT. The chain is built from TRBV11-2 and TRBJ2-3, with 12 bases aligning to TRBD2. This CDR3 spans 17 amino acids. Germline CDR1 and CDR2: SGHAT and FQNNGV. The ends lost 5 bases at V and 1 base at J; junction bases unmatched: 7.